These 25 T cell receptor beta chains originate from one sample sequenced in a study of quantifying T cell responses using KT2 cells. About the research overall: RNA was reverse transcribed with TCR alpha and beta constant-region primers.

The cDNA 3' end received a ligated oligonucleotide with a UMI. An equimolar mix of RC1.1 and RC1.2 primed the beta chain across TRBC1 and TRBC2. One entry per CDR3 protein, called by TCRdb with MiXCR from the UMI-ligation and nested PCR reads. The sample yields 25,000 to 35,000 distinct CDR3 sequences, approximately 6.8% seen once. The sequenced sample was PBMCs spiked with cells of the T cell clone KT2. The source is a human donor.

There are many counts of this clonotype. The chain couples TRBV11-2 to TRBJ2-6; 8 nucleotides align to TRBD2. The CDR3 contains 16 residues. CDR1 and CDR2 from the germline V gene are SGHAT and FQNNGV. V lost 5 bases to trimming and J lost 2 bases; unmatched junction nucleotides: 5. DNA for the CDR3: TGTGCCAGCAGCCCTCCCGGGGGGGCTGGGGCCAACGTCCTGACTTTC. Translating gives CASSPPGGAGANVLTF.

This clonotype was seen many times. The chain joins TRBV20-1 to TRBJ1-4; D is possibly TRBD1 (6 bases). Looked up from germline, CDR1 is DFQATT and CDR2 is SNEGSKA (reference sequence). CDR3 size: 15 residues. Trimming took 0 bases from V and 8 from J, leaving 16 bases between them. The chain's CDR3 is CSAREGGARAEKLFF. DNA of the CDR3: TGCAGTGCTAGAGAGGGGGGGGCAAGAGCGGAAAAACTGTTTTTT.

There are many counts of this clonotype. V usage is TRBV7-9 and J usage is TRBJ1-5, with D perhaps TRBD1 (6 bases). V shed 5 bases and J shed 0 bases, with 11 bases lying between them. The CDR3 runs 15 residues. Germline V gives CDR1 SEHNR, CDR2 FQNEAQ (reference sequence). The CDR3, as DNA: TGTGCCAGCAGCAAGGGGGGGAATAGCAATCAGCCCCAGCATTTT. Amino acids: CASSKGGNSNQPQHF.

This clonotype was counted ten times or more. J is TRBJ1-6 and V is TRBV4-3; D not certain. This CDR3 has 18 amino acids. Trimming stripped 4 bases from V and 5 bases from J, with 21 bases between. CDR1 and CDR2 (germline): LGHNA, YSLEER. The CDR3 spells CASSPIALLTGDNSPLHF. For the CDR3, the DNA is TGCGCCAGCAGCCCCATCGCCCTCTTGACTGGGGATAATTCACCCCTCCACTTT.

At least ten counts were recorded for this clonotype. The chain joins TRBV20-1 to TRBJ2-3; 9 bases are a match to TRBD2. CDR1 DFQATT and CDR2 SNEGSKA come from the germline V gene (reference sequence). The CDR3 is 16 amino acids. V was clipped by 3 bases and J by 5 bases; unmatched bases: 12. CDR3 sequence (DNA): TGCAGTGCTAGGAGGGGTAGCGGGAGTCCTAGAGATACGCAGTATTTT. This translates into CSARRGSGSPRDTQYF.

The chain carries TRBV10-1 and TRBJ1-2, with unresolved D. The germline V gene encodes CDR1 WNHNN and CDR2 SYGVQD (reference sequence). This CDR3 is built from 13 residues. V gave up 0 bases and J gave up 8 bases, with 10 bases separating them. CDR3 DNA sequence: TGCGCCAGCAGTGAGTCCGGGCAAAGGGGCTACACCTTC. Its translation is CASSESGQRGYTF.

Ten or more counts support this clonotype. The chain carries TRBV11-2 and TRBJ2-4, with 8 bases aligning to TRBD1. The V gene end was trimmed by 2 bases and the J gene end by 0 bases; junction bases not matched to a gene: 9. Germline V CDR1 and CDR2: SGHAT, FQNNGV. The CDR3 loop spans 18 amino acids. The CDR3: CASSLWIGTGLAKNIQYF. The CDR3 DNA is TGTGCCAGCAGCTTATGGATAGGGACAGGCCTAGCCAAAAACATTCAGTACTTC.

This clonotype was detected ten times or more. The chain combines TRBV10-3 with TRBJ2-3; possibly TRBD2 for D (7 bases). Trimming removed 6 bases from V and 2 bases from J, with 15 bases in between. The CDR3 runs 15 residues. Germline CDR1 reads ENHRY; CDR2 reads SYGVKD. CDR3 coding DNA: TGTGCCATCAGCGGGGGGCGGGGGTACACAGATACGCAGTATTTT. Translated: CAISGGRGYTDTQYF.

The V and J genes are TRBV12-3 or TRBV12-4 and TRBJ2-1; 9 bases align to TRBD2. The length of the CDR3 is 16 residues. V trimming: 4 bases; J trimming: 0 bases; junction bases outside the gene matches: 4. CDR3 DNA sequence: TGTGCCAGCAGTTGGAGTAGCGGGAGCTCCTACAATGAGCAGTTCTTC. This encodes CASSWSSGSSYNEQFF.

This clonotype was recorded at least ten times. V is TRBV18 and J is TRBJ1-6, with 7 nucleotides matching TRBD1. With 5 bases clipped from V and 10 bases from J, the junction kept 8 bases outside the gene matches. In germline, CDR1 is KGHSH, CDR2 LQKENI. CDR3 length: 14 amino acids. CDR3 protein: CASSTGQVESPLHF. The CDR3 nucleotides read TGTGCCAGCTCAACAGGACAGGTTGAGTCACCCCTCCACTTT.

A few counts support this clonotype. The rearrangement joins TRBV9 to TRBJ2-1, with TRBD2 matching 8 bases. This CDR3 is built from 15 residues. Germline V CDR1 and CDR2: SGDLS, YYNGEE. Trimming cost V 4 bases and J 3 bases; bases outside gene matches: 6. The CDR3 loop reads CASSPSGSIYNEQFF. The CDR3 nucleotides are TGTGCCAGCAGCCCGAGCGGGAGCATCTACAATGAGCAGTTCTTC.

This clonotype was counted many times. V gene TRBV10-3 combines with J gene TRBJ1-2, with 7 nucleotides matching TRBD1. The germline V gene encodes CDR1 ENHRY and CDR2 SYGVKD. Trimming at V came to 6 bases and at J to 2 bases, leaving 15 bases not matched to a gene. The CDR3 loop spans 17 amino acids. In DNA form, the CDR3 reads TGTGCCATCAGGAGGGGGACAGACCCACAGTCCAACTATGGCTACACCTTC. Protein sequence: CAIRRGTDPQSNYGYTF.

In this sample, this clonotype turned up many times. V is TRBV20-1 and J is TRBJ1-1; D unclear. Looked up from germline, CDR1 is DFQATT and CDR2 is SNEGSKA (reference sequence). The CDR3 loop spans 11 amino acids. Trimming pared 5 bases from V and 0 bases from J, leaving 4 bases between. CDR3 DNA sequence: TGCAGTGCTTCCGTGAACACTGAAGCTTTCTTT. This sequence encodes CSASVNTEAFF.

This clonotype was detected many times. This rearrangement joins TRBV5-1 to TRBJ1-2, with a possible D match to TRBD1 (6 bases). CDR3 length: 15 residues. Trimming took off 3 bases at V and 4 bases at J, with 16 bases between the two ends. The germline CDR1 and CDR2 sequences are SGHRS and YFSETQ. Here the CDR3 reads CASSSGGEDSYGYTF. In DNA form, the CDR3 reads TGCGCCAGCAGCTCGGGGGGGGAGGACAGCTATGGCTACACCTTC.

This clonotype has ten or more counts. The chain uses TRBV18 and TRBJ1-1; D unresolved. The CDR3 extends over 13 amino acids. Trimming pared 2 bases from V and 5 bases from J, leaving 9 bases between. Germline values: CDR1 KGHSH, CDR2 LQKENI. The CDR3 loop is CASSPTLATEAFF. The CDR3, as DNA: TGTGCCAGCTCACCAACGCTGGCGACTGAAGCTTTCTTT.

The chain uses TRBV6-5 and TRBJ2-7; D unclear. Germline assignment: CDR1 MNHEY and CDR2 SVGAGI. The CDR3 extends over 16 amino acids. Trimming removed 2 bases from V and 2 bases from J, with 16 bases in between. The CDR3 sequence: CASSYGRPGRAYEQYF. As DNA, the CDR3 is TGTGCCAGCAGTTACGGGCGGCCGGGTCGAGCCTACGAGCAGTACTTC.

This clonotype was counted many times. The CDR3, as DNA: TGTGCCAGCAGCTTAGGAAGGGAACTAAACGTTTTAGCTTTCTTT. Its translation is CASSLGRELNVLAFF. The chain links TRBV13 to TRBJ1-1, with no clear D. This CDR3 comprises 15 residues. The germline V gene encodes CDR1 PRHDT and CDR2 FYEKMQ (reference sequence). V was pared by 0 bases and J by 10 bases, with 18 bases between.

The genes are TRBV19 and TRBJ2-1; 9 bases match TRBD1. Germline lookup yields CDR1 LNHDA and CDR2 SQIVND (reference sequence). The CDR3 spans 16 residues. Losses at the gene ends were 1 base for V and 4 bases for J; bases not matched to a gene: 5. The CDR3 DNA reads TGTGCCAGTAGTATAGGCCCGGGACAGGGATACAATGAGCAGTTCTTC. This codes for CASSIGPGQGYNEQFF.

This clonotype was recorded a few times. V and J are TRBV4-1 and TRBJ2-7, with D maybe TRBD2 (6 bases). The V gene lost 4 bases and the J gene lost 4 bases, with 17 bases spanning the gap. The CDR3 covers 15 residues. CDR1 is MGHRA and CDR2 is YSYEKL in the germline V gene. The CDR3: CASSPHPRAGYEQYF. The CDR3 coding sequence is TGCGCCAGCAGCCCCCACCCTAGGGCGGGGTACGAGCAGTACTTC.

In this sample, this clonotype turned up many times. The CDR3 loop is CASSESQGPQPQHF. In DNA form, the CDR3 reads TGCGCCAGCAGTGAGTCCCAGGGACCTCAGCCCCAGCATTTT. The chain recombines TRBV10-2 with TRBJ1-5; possibly TRBD1 for D (5 bases). The CDR3 sequence is 14 residues long. The germline V gene encodes CDR1 WSHSY and CDR2 SAAADI. The V end was cut by 0 bases, the J end by 6 bases, with 9 bases between.

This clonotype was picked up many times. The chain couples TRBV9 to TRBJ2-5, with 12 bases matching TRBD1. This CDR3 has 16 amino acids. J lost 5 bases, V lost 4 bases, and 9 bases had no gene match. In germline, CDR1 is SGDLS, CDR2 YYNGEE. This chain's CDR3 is CASSTGTGGVLETQYF. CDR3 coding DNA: TGTGCCAGCAGCACCGGGACAGGGGGCGTGTTGGAGACCCAGTACTTC.

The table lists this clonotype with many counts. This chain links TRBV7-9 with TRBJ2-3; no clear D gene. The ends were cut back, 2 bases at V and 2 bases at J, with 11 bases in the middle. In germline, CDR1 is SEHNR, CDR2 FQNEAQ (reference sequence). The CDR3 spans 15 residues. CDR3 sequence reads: CASSLSSGTTDTQYF. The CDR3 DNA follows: TGTGCCAGCAGCTTATCATCCGGTACCACAGATACGCAGTATTTT.

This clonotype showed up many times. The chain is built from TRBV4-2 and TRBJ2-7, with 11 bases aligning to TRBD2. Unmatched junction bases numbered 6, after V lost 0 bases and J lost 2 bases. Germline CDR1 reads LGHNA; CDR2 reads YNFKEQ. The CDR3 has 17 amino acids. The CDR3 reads CASSQDPLSGGAYEQYF. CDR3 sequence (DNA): TGTGCCAGCAGCCAAGATCCACTTAGCGGGGGGGCCTACGAGCAGTACTTC.

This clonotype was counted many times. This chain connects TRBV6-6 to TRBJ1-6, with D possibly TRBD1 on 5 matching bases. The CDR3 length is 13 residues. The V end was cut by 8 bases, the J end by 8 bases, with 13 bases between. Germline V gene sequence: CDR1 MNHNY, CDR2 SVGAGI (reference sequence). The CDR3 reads CASYGRVDSPLHF. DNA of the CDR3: TGTGCCAGCTACGGCAGGGTGGATTCACCCCTCCACTTT.

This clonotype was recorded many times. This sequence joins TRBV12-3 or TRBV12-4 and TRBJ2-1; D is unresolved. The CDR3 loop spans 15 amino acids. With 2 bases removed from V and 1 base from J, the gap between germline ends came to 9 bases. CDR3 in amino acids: CASSLFWESYNEQFF. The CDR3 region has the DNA TGTGCCAGCAGTTTATTCTGGGAATCCTACAATGAGCAGTTCTTC.